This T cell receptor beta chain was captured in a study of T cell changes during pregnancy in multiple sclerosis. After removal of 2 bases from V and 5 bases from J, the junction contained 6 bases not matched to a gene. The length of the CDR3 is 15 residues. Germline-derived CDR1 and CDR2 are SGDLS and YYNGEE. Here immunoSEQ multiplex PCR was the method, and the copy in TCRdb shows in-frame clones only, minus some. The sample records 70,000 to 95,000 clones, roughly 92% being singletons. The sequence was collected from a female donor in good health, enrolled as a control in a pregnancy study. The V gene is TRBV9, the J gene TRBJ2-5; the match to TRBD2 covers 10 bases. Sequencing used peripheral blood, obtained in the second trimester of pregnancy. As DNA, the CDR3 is TGTGCCAGCAGCGTTGAGCGGGGGGGCCGGGAGACCCAGTACTTC. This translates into CASSVERGGRETQYF.